These T cell receptor beta chains were read from a single sample in a study of OX40 agonist ivuxolimab in advanced cancers. Produced via immunoSEQ multiplex PCR; TCRdb's table is partial and in-frame only. The sample carries 21,000 or so clones, around 78% recorded once. Sample: CD4+ or CD8+ T cells sorted from blood, taken in a trial of the OX40 agonist ivuxolimab. The receptors shown here come from an adult with an advanced solid tumor such as melanoma, head and neck, liver or kidney cancer. Both conserved end residues are part of each CDR3. The D gene is left open where the match is weak. Clone size appears in some rows only: once, few, many, or a class for an expanded clone.

j_gene	abundance	d_gene	v_gene	CDR3aa	CDR3nt
TRBJ2-7	-	-	TRBV4-1	CASSHAGPVLEQYF	TGCGCCAGCAGCCATGCCGGACCCGTACTCGAGCAGTACTTC
TRBJ2-7	-	TRBD2	TRBV28	CASSLSSGLAGYEQYF	TGTGCCAGCAGTTTAAGTTCCGGACTAGCGGGATACGAGCAGTACTTC
TRBJ1-3	once	-	TRBV21-1	CASSGRGQNSGNTIYF	TGTGCCAGCAGCGGCCGAGGACAGAACTCTGGAAACACCATATATTTT
TRBJ1-4	once	TRBD1	TRBV6-5	CASSPLGTGPEKLFF	TGTGCCAGCAGTCCCCTAGGGACAGGGCCTGAAAAACTGTTTTTT
TRBJ2-1	-	TRBD2	TRBV4-3	CAAGRTSNSYNEQFF	TGCGCCGCGGGCCGGACTAGTAACTCCTACAATGAGCAGTTCTTC
TRBJ1-3	-	-	TRBV5-8	CASSLVGRSGNTIYF	TGTGCCAGCAGCTTGGTGGGGCGCTCTGGAAACACCATATATTTT
TRBJ2-6	-	-	TRBV6-5	CASSLQTDGANVLTF	TGTGCCAGCAGCCTCCAGACAGACGGGGCCAACGTCCTGACTTTC
TRBJ2-7	-	TRBD2	TRBV7-9	CASSQSGGGYEQYF	TGTGCCAGCAGCCAAAGCGGGGGGGGCTACGAGCAGTACTTC
TRBJ2-1	-	TRBD2	TRBV5-4	CASSASGLAGDNEQFF	TGTGCCAGCAGCGCCTCGGGACTAGCGGGAGATAATGAGCAGTTCTTC
TRBJ2-3	-	-	TRBV7-2	CASSSRRFRDTQYF	TGTGCCAGCAGCTCGAGGCGGTTCCGCGATACGCAGTATTTT
TRBJ1-1	-	-	TRBV5-6	CASSLNDRYTEAFF	TGTGCCAGCAGCCTTAATGACAGGTACACTGAAGCTTTCTTT
TRBJ2-7	-	-	TRBV7-2	CASSLEGAHYEQYF	TGTGCCAGCAGCTTAGAAGGGGCCCATTACGAGCAGTACTTC
TRBJ2-2	-	-	TRBV5-1	CASSLDSTNTGELFF	TGCGCCAGCAGCTTGGACAGTACGAACACCGGGGAGCTGTTTTTT
TRBJ1-5	few	-	TRBV19	CASRTEYSNQPQHF	TGTGCCAGCAGGACGGAGTATAGCAATCAGCCCCAGCATTTT
TRBJ1-5	-	-	TRBV5-1	CASSLTGLGRQPQHF	TGCGCCAGCAGCTTGACAGGATTAGGTCGGCAGCCCCAGCATTTT
TRBJ2-7	-	-	TRBV5-6	CASSLLGAYEQYF	TGTGCCAGCAGCTTGCTCGGAGCCTACGAGCAGTACTTC
TRBJ1-3	-	-	TRBV5-5	CASSYGPLAGNTIYF	TGTGCCAGCAGCTACGGCCCATTGGCTGGAAACACCATATATTTT
TRBJ1-5	once	-	TRBV28	CASSRLGAYQPQHF	TGTGCCAGCAGCCGACTGGGGGCGTATCAGCCCCAGCATTTT
TRBJ1-3	-	-	TRBV6-6	CASKQGYSGNTIYF	TGCGCCAGTAAACAGGGTTACTCTGGAAACACCATATATTTT
TRBJ2-1	-	-	TRBV7-9	CASSFVGSNEQFF	TGTGCCAGCAGCTTTGTAGGGTCGAATGAGCAGTTCTTC
TRBJ1-1	-	TRBD1	TRBV19	CASSMVSGQFMNTEAFF	TGTGCCAGTAGTATGGTGTCGGGACAGTTCATGAACACTGAAGCTTTCTTT
TRBJ1-1	few	-	TRBV6-1	CASTSRGSGTEAFF	TGTGCCAGCACCTCTCGGGGGTCGGGCACTGAAGCTTTCTTT
TRBJ2-7	-	-	TRBV6-5	CASSYSGTGVAYEQYF	TGTGCCAGCAGTTACTCGGGAACGGGAGTGGCCTACGAGCAGTACTTC
TRBJ1-4	once	-	TRBV6-1	CASSEGRAREKLFF	TGTGCCAGCAGTGAGGGCAGGGCCCGGGAAAAACTGTTTTTT
TRBJ1-2	-	-	TRBV28	CATGSSGYGYTF	TGTGCAACAGGGTCCTCTGGCTATGGCTACACCTTC
TRBJ1-2	medium-sized	-	TRBV10-1	CASSESIGTRASYTF	TGCGCCAGCAGTGAGTCGATCGGGACACGGGCGAGCTACACCTTC
TRBJ2-3	once	TRBD2	TRBV5-8	CASSQGLASTDTQYF	TGTGCCAGCAGCCAAGGACTAGCGAGCACAGATACGCAGTATTTT
TRBJ2-2	-	-	TRBV4-3	CASSQDGDFNTGELFF	TGCGCCAGCAGCCAAGATGGAGATTTCAACACCGGGGAGCTGTTTTTT
TRBJ1-3	-	-	TRBV7-1	CASSPLAGYGNTIYF	TGTGCCAGCAGCCCTTTGGCAGGTTACGGAAACACCATATATTTT
TRBJ1-2	-	-	TRBV6-5	CASTGLRGVDYGYTF	TGTGCCAGCACTGGTCTTCGGGGGGTGGACTATGGCTACACCTTC
TRBJ1-5	-	-	TRBV4-3	CASSQASGRGQPQHF	TGCGCCAGCAGCCAGGCTTCAGGGCGAGGACAGCCCCAGCATTTT
TRBJ2-3	-	TRBD2	TRBV19	CASSIGLAGGLDTQYF	TGTGCCAGTAGTATAGGACTAGCGGGGGGGCTTGATACGCAGTATTTT
TRBJ2-5	once	TRBD1	TRBV5-1	CASRRTGDFQETQYF	TGCGCCAGCAGGAGGACAGGGGACTTCCAAGAGACCCAGTACTTC
TRBJ2-7	-	TRBD2	TRBV19	CASSITSGGLDEQYF	TGTGCCAGTAGTATCACCAGCGGGGGCCTCGACGAGCAGTACTTC
TRBJ2-6	-	TRBD1	TRBV4-3	CASSQDVQGAVGANVLTF	TGCGCCAGCAGCCAAGATGTACAGGGGGCGGTCGGGGCCAACGTCCTGACTTTC
TRBJ2-1	-	TRBD2	TRBV7-9	CASSSLPGLAVFYNEQFF	TGTGCCAGCAGCTCGCTCCCGGGACTAGCGGTTTTCTACAATGAGCAGTTCTTC
TRBJ1-3	-	-	TRBV5-1	CASSLDSGNTIYF	TGCGCCAGCAGCTTGGACTCTGGAAACACCATATATTTT
TRBJ2-3	-	TRBD2	TRBV28	CASSHGTSGRGTDTQYF	TGTGCCAGCAGTCACGGGACTAGCGGGAGGGGCACAGATACGCAGTATTTT
TRBJ2-3	once	TRBD2	TRBV4-1	CASSRTSGGYTDTQYF	TGCGCCAGCAGCCGAACTAGCGGGGGATACACAGATACGCAGTATTTT
TRBJ2-5	-	-	TRBV6-5	CASSYSLGERQYF	TGTGCCAGCAGTTACTCGTTAGGGGAACGGCAGTACTTC
TRBJ1-2	-	-	TRBV7-2	CASSLEFRGTGGYTF	TGTGCCAGCAGCTTAGAGTTTCGAGGGACGGGTGGCTACACCTTC
TRBJ1-3	once	TRBD1	TRBV5-1	CASSLQGVSGNTIYF	TGCGCCAGCAGCTTACAGGGGGTCTCTGGAAACACCATATATTTT
TRBJ1-1	-	-	TRBV5-5	CASSQQTANTEAFF	TGTGCCAGCAGCCAGCAGACAGCGAACACTGAAGCTTTCTTT
TRBJ2-7	-	-	TRBV4-3	CASSQEWGCPVPTKQYF	TGCGCCAGCAGCCAAGAGTGGGGGTGCCCAGTACCTACGAAGCAGTACTTC
TRBJ2-3	-	-	TRBV4-1	CASSQVRADTQYF	TGCGCCAGCAGCCAAGTCAGGGCGGATACGCAGTATTTT
TRBJ2-7	-	TRBD2	TRBV7-9	CASSFFPGKASGSSYEQYF	TGTGCCAGCAGCTTCTTCCCAGGAAAGGCGAGCGGGAGCTCCTACGAGCAGTACTTC
TRBJ1-4	-	-	TRBV4-2	CASSPVYDLDEKLFF	TGTGCCAGCAGCCCCGTCTATGACCTGGATGAAAAACTGTTTTTT
TRBJ1-6	-	TRBD1	TRBV7-7	CASSLRQGDSPLHF	TGTGCCAGCAGCTTAAGACAGGGAGATTCACCCCTCCACTTT
TRBJ1-3	-	-	TRBV18	CASSPPNTGNTIYF	TGTGCCAGCTCACCACCCAATACTGGAAACACCATATATTTT
TRBJ1-2	few	-	TRBV19	CASSITGAVGYTF	TGTGCCAGTAGTATTACAGGAGCGGTTGGCTACACCTTC
TRBJ2-5	few	TRBD2	TRBV6-5	CASSYIGGGIETQYF	TGTGCCAGCAGTTACATCGGCGGGGGGATAGAGACCCAGTACTTC
TRBJ2-2	-	TRBD1	TRBV10-3	CAISEGTGANTGELFF	TGTGCCATCAGTGAGGGGACAGGGGCAAACACCGGGGAGCTGTTTTTT
TRBJ2-3	-	TRBD1	TRBV18	CASSPPTGGRKTDTQYF	TGTGCCAGCTCACCTCCTACAGGGGGTAGGAAGACAGATACGCAGTATTTT